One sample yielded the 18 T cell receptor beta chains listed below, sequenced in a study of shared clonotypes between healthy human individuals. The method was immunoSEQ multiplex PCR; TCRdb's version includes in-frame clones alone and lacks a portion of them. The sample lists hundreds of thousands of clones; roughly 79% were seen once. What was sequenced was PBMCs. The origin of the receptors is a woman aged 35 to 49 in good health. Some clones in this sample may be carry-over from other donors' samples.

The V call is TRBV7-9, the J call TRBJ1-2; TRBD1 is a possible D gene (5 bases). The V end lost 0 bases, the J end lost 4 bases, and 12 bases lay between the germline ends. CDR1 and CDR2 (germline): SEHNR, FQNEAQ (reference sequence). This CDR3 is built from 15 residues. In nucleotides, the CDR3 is TGTGCCAGCAGCTTAGCCACAGGTATTGGCTATGGCTACACCTTC. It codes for CASSLATGIGYGYTF.

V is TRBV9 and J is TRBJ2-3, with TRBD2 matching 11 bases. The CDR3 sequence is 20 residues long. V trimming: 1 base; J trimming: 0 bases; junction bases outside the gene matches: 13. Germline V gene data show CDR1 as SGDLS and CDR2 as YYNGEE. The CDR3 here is CASSVKPGTSGLGSTDTQYF. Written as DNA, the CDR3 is TGTGCCAGCAGCGTAAAGCCCGGGACTAGCGGCCTCGGGAGCACAGATACGCAGTATTTT.

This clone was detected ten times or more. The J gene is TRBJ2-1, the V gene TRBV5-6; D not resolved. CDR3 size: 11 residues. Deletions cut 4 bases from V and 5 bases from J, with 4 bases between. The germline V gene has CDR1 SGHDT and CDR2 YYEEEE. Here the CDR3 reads CASSLNNEQFF. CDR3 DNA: TGTGCCAGCAGCCTAAACAATGAGCAGTTCTTC.

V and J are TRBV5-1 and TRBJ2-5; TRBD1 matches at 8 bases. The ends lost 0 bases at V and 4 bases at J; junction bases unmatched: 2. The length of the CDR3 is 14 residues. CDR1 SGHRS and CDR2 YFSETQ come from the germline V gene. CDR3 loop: CASSLGTGPETQYF. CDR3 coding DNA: TGCGCCAGCAGCTTGGGGACAGGGCCAGAGACCCAGTACTTC.

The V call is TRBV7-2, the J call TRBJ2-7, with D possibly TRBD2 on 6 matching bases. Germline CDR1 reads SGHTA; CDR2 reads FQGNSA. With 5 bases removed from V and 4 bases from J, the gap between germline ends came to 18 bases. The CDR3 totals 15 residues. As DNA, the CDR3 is TGTGCCAGCAGCCAGGGTGCTAGCGTCGTATACGAGCAGTACTTC. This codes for CASSQGASVVYEQYF. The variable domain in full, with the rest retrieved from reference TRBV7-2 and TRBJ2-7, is GAGVSQSPSNKVTEKGKDVELRCDPISGHTALYWYRQSLGQGLEFLIYFQGNSAPDKSGLPSDRFSAERTGGSVSTLTIQRTQQEDSAVYLCASSQGASVVYEQYFGPGTRLTVT.

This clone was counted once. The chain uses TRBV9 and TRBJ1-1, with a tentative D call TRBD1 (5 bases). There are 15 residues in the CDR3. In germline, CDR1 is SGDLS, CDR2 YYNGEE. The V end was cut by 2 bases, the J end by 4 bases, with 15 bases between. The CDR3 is CASSVGGDWGTEAFF. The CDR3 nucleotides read TGTGCCAGCAGCGTGGGAGGGGATTGGGGCACTGAAGCTTTCTTT. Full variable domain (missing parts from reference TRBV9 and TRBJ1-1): DSGVTQTPKHLITATGQRVTLRCSPRSGDLSVYWYQQSLDQGLQFLIQYYNGEERAKGNILERFSAQQFPDLHSELNLSSLELGDSALYFCASSVGGDWGTEAFFGQGTRLTVV.

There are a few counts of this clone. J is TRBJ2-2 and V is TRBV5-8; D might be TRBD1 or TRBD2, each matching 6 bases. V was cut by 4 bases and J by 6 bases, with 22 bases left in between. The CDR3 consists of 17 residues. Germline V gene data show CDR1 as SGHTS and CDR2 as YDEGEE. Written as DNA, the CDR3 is TGTGCCAGCAGCCCCATCTCCGGGGGCGGTTTTTCCGGGGAGCTGTTTTTT. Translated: CASSPISGGGFSGELFF.

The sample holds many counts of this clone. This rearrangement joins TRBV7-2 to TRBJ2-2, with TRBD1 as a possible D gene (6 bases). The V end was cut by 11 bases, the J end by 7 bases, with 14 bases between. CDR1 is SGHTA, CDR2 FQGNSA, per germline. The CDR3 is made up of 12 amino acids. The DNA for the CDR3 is TGTGCCTGGGGGCGGTACGGCGGGGAGCTGTTTTTT. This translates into CAWGRYGGELFF.

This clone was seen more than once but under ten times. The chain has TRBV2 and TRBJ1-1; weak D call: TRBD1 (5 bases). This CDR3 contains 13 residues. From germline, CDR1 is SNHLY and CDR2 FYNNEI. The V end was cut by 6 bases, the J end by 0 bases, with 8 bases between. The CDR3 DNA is TGTGCCAGCAGCCCGGGGGTGAACACTGAAGCTTTCTTT. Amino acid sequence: CASSPGVNTEAFF.

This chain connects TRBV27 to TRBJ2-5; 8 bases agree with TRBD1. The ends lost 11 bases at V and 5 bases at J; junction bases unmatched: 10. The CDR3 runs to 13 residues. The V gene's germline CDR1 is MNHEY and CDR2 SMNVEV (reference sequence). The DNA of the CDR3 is TGTGCCGGCGGACAGGGATATTCGGAGACCCAGTACTTC. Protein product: CAGGQGYSETQYF.

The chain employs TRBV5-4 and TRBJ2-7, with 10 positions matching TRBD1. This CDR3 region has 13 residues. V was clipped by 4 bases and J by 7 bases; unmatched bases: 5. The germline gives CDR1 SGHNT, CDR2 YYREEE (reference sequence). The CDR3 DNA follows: TGTGCCAGCAGCCGGGACAGGGGAGATGAGCAGTACTTC. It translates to CASSRDRGDEQYF.

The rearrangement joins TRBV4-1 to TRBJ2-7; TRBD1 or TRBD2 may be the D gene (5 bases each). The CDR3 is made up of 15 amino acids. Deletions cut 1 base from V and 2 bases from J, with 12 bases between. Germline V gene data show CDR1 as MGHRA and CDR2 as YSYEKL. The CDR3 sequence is CASSQGGSGTYEQYF. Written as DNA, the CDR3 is TGCGCCAGCAGCCAAGGAGGGTCAGGGACCTACGAGCAGTACTTC.

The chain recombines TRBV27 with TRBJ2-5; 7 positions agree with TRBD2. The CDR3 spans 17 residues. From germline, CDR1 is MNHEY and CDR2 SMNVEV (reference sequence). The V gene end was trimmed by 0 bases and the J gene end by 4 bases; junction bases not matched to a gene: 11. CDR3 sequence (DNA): TGTGCCAGCAGTTTATCTGGTGGGAGGGCCTGGGTAGAGACCCAGTACTTC. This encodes CASSLSGGRAWVETQYF.

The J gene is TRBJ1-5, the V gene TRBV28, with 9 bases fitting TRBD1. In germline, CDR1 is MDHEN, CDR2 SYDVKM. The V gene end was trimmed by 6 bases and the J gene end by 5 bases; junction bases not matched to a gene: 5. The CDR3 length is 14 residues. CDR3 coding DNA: TGTGCCAGCAGCATGACAGGGGGTTATCAGCCCCAGCATTTT. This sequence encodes CASSMTGGYQPQHF.

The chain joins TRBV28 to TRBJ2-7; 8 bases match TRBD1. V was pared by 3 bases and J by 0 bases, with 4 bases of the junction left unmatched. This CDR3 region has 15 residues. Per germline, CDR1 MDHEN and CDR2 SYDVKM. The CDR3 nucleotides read TGTGCCAGCAGTTTCTTGGACAGGGACTCCTACGAGCAGTACTTC. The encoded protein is CASSFLDRDSYEQYF.

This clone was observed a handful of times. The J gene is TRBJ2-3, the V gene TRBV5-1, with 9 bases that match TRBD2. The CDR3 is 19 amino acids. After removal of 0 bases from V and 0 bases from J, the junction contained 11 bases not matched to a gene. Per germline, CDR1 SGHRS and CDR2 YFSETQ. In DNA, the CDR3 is TGCGCCAGCAGCTTGGCGGGCGGGAGGGCCCAAACTAGCACAGATACGCAGTATTTT. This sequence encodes CASSLAGGRAQTSTDTQYF.

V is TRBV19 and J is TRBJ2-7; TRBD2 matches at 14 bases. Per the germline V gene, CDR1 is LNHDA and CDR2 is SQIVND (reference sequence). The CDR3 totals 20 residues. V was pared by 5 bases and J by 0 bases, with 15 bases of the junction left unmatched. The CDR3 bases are TGTGCCAGTAGTCCCGGGAGATGGACTAGCGGGAGGAACAGCTCCTACGAGCAGTACTTC. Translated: CASSPGRWTSGRNSSYEQYF.

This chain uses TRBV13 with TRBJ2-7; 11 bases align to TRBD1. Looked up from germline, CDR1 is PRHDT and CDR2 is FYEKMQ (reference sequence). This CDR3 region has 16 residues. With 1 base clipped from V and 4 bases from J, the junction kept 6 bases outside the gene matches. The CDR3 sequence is CASSLEGGQGVYEQYF. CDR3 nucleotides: TGTGCCAGCAGCTTAGAAGGGGGACAGGGGGTGTACGAGCAGTACTTC. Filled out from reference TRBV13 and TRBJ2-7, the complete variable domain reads AAGVIQSPRHLIKEKRETATLKCYPIPRHDTVYWYQQGPGQDPQFLISFYEKMQSDKGSIPDRFSAQQFSDYHSELNMSSLELGDSALYFCASSLEGGQGVYEQYFGPGTRLTVT.